Below are 6 T cell receptor beta chains sequenced from a single sample in a study of tumor T cells in aggressive B-cell lymphoma. TCRdb's copy holds only in-frame clones and misses some; the assay was immunoSEQ multiplex PCR. The sample holds over a thousand clones, over 90% seen once. The specimen sequenced was tumor tissue. The receptors originated from an adult with diffuse large B cell lymphoma.

The rearrangement links TRBV7-6 to TRBJ2-3, with D perhaps TRBD1 (5 bases). The V gene's germline CDR1 is SGHVS and CDR2 FNYEAQ. Trimming shortened V by 0 bases and J by 4 bases, and 14 bases separated the two germline ends. The CDR3 length is 16 residues. CDR3 amino acids: CASSLAPGFIADTQYF. The CDR3 bases are TGTGCCAGCAGCTTAGCCCCAGGGTTTATCGCAGATACGCAGTATTTT. Looking up the rest from reference TRBV7-6 and TRBJ2-3 gives the full variable domain: GAGVSQSPRYKVTKRGQDVALRCDPISGHVSLYWYRQALGQGPEFLTYFNYEAQQDKSGLPNDRFSAERPEGSISTLTIQRTEQRDSAMYRCASSLAPGFIADTQYFGPGTRLTVL.

A single count supports this clone. The chain uses TRBV19 and TRBJ2-5; possibly TRBD2 for D (7 bases). CDR3 length: 15 residues. Germline CDR1 LNHDA, CDR2 SQIVND (reference sequence). V gave up 1 base and J gave up 5 bases, with 14 bases separating them. The CDR3 loop is CASSIGAGQGETQYF. The CDR3 DNA follows: TGTGCCAGTAGTATAGGAGCGGGACAAGGGGAGACCCAGTACTTC. Full variable domain (remainder filled in from reference TRBV19 and TRBJ2-5): DGGITQSPKYLFRKEGQNVTLSCEQNLNHDAMYWYRQDPGQGLRLIYYSQIVNDFQKGDIAEGYSVSREKKESFPLTVTSAQKNPTAFYLCASSIGAGQGETQYFGPGTRLLVL.

The V gene is TRBV5-1, the J gene TRBJ2-1, with 7 bases fitting TRBD1. Germline loops: CDR1 SGHRS, CDR2 YFSETQ. With V trimmed by 5 bases and J by 2 bases, 7 bases remained unmatched. CDR3 size: 15 residues. CDR3 protein: CASSLTGSTYNEQFF. The CDR3 nucleotides are TGCGCCAGCAGTTTGACAGGGAGCACCTACAATGAGCAGTTCTTC.

The J gene is TRBJ2-1, the V gene TRBV5-1; 13 positions match TRBD2. This CDR3 has 15 amino acids. The germline CDR1 and CDR2 sequences are SGHRS and YFSETQ. J lost 8 bases, V lost 5 bases, and 7 bases had no gene match. The CDR3 protein is CASSPGTSGIDEQFF. CDR3 DNA: TGCGCCAGCAGTCCGGGGACTAGCGGGATCGATGAGCAGTTCTTC.

The chain couples TRBV28 to TRBJ2-7; 9 bases fit TRBD2. CDR1 and CDR2 from the germline V gene are MDHEN and SYDVKM. This CDR3 has 16 amino acids. Germline trimming cut 2 bases from V and 3 bases from J; bases unmatched to any gene: 8. Written as DNA, the CDR3 is TGTGCCAGCAGTTTAGAGTATATAGCGGGAGACTACGAGCAGTACTTC. Amino acid sequence: CASSLEYIAGDYEQYF.

On this clone itself: At one end, the junction sequence differs from germline, possibly due to a read error. V gene TRBV10-1 combines with J gene TRBJ1-1; D might be TRBD1 (6 bases). The CDR3 loop spans 14 amino acids. The germline V gene has CDR1 WNHNN and CDR2 SYGVQD (reference sequence). The CDR3 DNA is TGCGCCAGCAGCCCGGGACATCTAAACACTGAAGCTTTTTTT. It specifies CASSPGHLNTEAFF.